Sequencing of this TCR beta chain was carried out in a study of CD8+CD57+ T cells in acquired aplastic anemia. Overall study: The sorted CD4+ and CD8+ cells yielded an average around 3.2 ug of DNA.

Trimming stripped 0 bases from V and 4 bases from J, with 7 bases between. Per the germline V gene, CDR1 is SGHNT and CDR2 is YYREEE (reference sequence). This CDR3 is built from 13 residues. By flow cytometry, patients selected for sequencing had shown an expansion of CD8+CD57+ cells. The template for TCR beta VDJ and CDR3 sequence profiling was genomic DNA. MiXCR was run by TCRdb on the reads, yielding one entry per CDR3 protein. The sample carries about 150,000 distinct CDR3 sequences, approximately 51% recorded once. In this sample, this clonotype turned up many times. The V gene is TRBV5-4, the J gene TRBJ2-5; D uncertain. This sequence originates from a human donor with aplastic anemia. Sequencing was done on a sample of sorted CD4+, CD8+, or CD8+CD57+ T cells (not recorded which) from PBMCs. This CDR3 is CASSLAAVETQYF. CDR3 DNA sequence: TGTGCCAGCAGCTTGGCGGCTGTAGAGACCCAGTACTTC.